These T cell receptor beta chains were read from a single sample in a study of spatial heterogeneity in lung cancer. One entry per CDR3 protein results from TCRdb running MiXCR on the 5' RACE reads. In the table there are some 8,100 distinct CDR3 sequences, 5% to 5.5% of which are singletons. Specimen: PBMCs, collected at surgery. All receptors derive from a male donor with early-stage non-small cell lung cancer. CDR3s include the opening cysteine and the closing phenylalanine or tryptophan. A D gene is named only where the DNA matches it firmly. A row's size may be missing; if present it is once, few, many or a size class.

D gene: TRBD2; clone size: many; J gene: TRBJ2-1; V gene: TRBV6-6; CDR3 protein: CASSRRETNEQFF; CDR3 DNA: TGTGCCAGCAGTAGGCGGGAGACCAATGAGCAGTTCTTC
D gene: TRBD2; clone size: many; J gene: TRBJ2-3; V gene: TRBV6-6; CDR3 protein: CASSYSGLAGPDTQYF; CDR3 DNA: TGTGCCAGCAGTTACTCAGGACTAGCGGGGCCAGATACGCAGTATTTT
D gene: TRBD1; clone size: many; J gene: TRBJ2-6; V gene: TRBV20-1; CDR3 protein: CSAGQGSASGANVLTF; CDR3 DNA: TGCAGTGCTGGACAGGGTTCAGCCTCTGGGGCCAACGTCCTGACTTTC
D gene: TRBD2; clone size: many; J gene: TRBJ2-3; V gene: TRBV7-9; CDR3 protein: CASSLAQRGKDTQYF; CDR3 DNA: TGTGCCAGCAGCTTAGCCCAGCGGGGGAAAGATACGCAGTATTTT
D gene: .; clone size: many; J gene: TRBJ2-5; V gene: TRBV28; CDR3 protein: CASSVRGQETQYF; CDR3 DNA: TGTGCCAGCAGTGTCCGGGGCCAAGAGACCCAGTACTTC
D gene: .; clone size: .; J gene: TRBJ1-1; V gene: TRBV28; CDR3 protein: CASSTREAEAFF; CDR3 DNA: TGTGCCAGCAGTACCAGGGAAGCTGAAGCTTTCTTT
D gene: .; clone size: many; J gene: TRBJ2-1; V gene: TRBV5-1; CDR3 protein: CASSPRDSHQEQFF; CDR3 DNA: TGCGCCAGCAGCCCTCGGGACTCGCATCAGGAGCAGTTCTTC
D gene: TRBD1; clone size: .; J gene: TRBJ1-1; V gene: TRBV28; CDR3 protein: CASSLGLGQGYTEAFF; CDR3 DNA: TGTGCCAGCAGTTTAGGCTTGGGACAGGGGTACACTGAAGCTTTCTTT
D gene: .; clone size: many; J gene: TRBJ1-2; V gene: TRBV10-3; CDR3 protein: CAIRPRDEVGFTF; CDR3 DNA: TGTGCCATCAGACCACGGGACGAAGTGGGCTTCACCTTC
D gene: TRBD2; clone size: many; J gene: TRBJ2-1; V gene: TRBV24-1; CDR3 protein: CATSDLGGAGGSYNEQFF; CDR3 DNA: TGTGCCACCAGTGATCTCGGGGGGGCGGGAGGATCCTACAATGAGCAGTTCTTC
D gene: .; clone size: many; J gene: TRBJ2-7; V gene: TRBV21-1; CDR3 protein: CASSLPSGTIHGEQYF; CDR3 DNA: TGTGCCAGCAGCCTCCCTTCCGGGACTATCCACGGCGAGCAGTACTTC
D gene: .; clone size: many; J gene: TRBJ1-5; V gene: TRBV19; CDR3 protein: CATTSGFQPQHF; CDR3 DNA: TGTGCCACCACATCTGGGTTTCAGCCCCAGCATTTT
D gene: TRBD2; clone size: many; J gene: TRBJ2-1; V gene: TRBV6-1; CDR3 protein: CASGLAGVNEQFF; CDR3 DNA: TGTGCCAGCGGGCTAGCGGGAGTCAATGAGCAGTTCTTC
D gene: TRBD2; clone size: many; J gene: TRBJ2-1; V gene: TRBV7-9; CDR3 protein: CASSSPGTIGAPGNEQFF; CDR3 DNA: TGTGCCAGCAGCTCACCCGGGACTATAGGGGCCCCTGGGAATGAGCAGTTCTTC
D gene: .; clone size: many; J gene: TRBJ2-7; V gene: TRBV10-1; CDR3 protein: CASSEGHNYEQYF; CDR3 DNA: TGCGCCAGCAGTGAAGGACACAACTACGAGCAGTACTTC
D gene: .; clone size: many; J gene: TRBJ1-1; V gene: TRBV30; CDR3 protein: CAWRTDSLGNTEAFF; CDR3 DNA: TGTGCCTGGAGAACCGACAGCCTAGGAAACACTGAAGCTTTCTTT
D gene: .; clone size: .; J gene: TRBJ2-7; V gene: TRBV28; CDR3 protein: CASSLAGGRYEQYF; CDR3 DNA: TGTGCCAGCAGTTTGGCAGGGGGGAGGTACGAGCAGTACTTC
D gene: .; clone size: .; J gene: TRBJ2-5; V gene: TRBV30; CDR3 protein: CAWRRRMTETQYF; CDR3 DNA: TGTGCCTGGAGGAGGAGGATGACTGAGACCCAGTACTTC
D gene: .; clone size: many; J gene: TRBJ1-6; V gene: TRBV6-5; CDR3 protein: CASSYSVMPGRQNPPSWPLHF; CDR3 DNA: TGTGCCAGCAGTTACTCAGTAATGCCCGGAAGACAGAATCCTCCAAGTTGGCCCCTCCACTTT
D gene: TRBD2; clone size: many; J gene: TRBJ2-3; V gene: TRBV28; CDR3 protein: CASSPPPGLAGVADTQYF; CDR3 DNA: TGTGCCAGCAGCCCGCCCCCGGGACTAGCGGGAGTCGCAGATACGCAGTATTTT
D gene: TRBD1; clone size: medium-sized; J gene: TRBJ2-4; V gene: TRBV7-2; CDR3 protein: CASSLAGPDRVIAKNIQYF; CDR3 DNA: TGTGCCAGCAGCTTAGCGGGCCCCGACAGGGTCATAGCCAAAAACATTCAGTACTTC
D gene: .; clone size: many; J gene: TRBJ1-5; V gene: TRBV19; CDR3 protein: CASSIGAGVLNQPQHF; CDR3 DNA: TGTGCCAGTAGTATAGGAGCTGGGGTCCTAAATCAGCCCCAGCATTTT
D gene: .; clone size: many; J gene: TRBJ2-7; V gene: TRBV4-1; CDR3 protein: CASSPRAGNYEQYF; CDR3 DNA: TGCGCCAGCAGCCCTCGTGCAGGGAACTACGAGCAGTACTTC
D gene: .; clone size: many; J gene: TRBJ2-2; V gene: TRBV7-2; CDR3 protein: CASSLEPWDYPGELFF; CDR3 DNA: TGTGCCAGCAGCTTAGAGCCCTGGGATTACCCCGGGGAGCTGTTTTTT
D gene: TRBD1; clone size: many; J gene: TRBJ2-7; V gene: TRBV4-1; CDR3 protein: CASSHRQGMTYEQYF; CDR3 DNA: TGCGCCAGCAGCCACAGACAGGGGATGACCTACGAGCAGTACTTC
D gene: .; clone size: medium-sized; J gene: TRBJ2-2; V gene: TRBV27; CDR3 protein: CASSFRGNTGELFF; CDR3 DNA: TGTGCCAGCAGTTTCAGGGGGAACACCGGGGAGCTGTTTTTT
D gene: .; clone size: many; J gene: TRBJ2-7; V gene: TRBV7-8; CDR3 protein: CASSLDPGRIYEQYF; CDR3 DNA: TGTGCCAGCAGCTTAGATCCTGGACGGATCTACGAGCAGTACTTC
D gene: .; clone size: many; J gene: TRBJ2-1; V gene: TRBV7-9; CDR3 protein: CASSLGTRDEQFF; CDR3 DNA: TGTGCCAGCAGCCTGGGAACGAGGGATGAGCAGTTCTTC
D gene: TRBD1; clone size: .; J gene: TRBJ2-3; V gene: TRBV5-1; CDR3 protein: CASSQTGGSTDTQYF; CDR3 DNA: TGCGCCAGCAGCCAAACAGGGGGGAGCACAGATACGCAGTATTTT
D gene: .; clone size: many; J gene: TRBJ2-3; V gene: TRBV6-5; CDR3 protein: CASSYLATRTDTQYF; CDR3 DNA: TGTGCCAGCAGTTACCTAGCGACCCGCACAGATACGCAGTATTTT